The clone carrying this T cell receptor (beta chain) has only one observation. This specimen comes from a study of blood T cell repertoires in COVID-19. About the study: Sites in the United States, Italy and Spain provided acute and convalescent COVID-19 samples. T cells, B-cell-depleted T cells, or PBMCs supplied cDNA or gDNA.

In the authors' methods: From reference gene primer amplification, estimates of nucleated cell counts were derived. Measured with immunoSEQ multiplex PCR; TCRdb has only the in-frame clones, and not every one. V, J and clone size are taken as reported in that table, and D and trimming were inferred from the DNA itself. The repertoire holds over 200,000 clones, with 70% to 90% as singletons. Germline V gene sequence: CDR1 SGHTA, CDR2 FQGNSA. This CDR3 has 15 amino acids. V lost 5 bases and J lost 4; bases outside the gene matches: 7. Followed longitudinally, the Seattle patients had been enrolled during active infection.

The chain combines TRBV7-2 with TRBJ2-3, with 9 bases lining up with TRBD2. The TCR sequence derives from a man under 40 with COVID-19, enrolled during active disease. What was sequenced was peripheral blood. The CDR3 sequence: CASSPVAGAADTQYF. CDR3 DNA sequence: TGTGCCAGCAGCCCGGTAGCGGGGGCCGCAGATACGCAGTATTTT.